Listed below are T cell receptor beta chains from one sample, sequenced in a study of blood T cell repertoires in COVID-19. Using immunoSEQ multiplex PCR, the repertoire was profiled, and TCRdb retains in-frame clones only, with some absent. The repertoire has roughly 57,000 clones, approximately 89% of them found once; the top ten carry about 7%. Sequencing used peripheral blood. The receptors were sampled from a man in his 60s with active or convalescent COVID-19. CDR3s include the opening cysteine and the closing phenylalanine or tryptophan. The D gene is left open where the match is weak. Where a row states a size, it is once, few, many or the class of an expanded clone; other rows omit it.

>NA|TRBV6-5|NA|13|TRBJ2-5
TGTGCCAGCAGCCCGACAGGCCCCGAGACCCAGTACTTC
CASSPTGPETQYF
>NA|TRBV11-3|NA|14|TRBJ2-1
TGTGCCAGCAAGGCGGGCCCTACCTACAATGAGCAGTTCTTC
CASKAGPTYNEQFF
>NA|TRBV19|NA|15|TRBJ2-7
TGTGCCAGTAGTATGTCGCTAGCCGTTTCCTACGAGCAGTACTTC
CASSMSLAVSYEQYF
>TRBD2|TRBV7-2|NA|17|TRBJ2-7
TGTGCCAGCAGCCTCACCGGCGGGGGGCTCGGTGGCCACGAGCAGTACTTC
CASSLTGGGLGGHEQYF
>NA|TRBV24-1|NA|16|TRBJ2-2
TGTGCCACCAGTGATCCGGGACATTTTAACACCGGGGAGCTGTTTTTT
CATSDPGHFNTGELFF
>TRBD2|TRBV28|NA|16|TRBJ2-1
TGTGCCAGCACCTCAGGAGGGACTAGCGGGAGAAATGAGCAGTTCTTC
CASTSGGTSGRNEQFF
>NA|TRBV19|NA|14|TRBJ2-3
TGTGCCAGTCGGAAGGCAGGGAGCACAGATACGCAGTATTTT
CASRKAGSTDTQYF
>TRBD1|TRBV5-5|NA|15|TRBJ2-3
TGTGCCAGCAGCCACACAGGGGGAGGCACAGATACGCAGTATTTT
CASSHTGGGTDTQYF
>TRBD2|TRBV5-4|NA|18|TRBJ2-1
TGTGCCAGCACCCACCTCGGGAGCGGGGGAAGGTCCCACAATGAGCAGTTCTTC
CASTHLGSGGRSHNEQFF
>NA|TRBV7-7|NA|16|TRBJ2-5
TGTGCCAGCAGCTTAGAAGGTCCGGGATACCAAGAGACCCAGTACTTC
CASSLEGPGYQETQYF
>TRBD1|TRBV5-1|NA|14|TRBJ1-1
TGCGCCAGCCATTTTGACAGGGGAGATACTGAAGCTTTCTTT
CASHFDRGDTEAFF
>NA|TRBV5-1|NA|13|TRBJ1-1
TGCGCCAGCAGCTTGGCGCCAGGGCCTGAAGCTTTCTTT
CASSLAPGPEAFF
>NA|TRBV24-1|NA|13|TRBJ2-3
TGTGCCACCAGTGAACCCGGACTCCAGGCGCAGTATTTT
CATSEPGLQAQYF
>TRBD1|TRBV6-5|NA|13|TRBJ1-1
TGTGCCAGCAGCCCAGGGGGCCCACACAAAGCTTTCTTT
CASSPGGPHKAFF
>TRBD1|TRBV6-5|NA|16|TRBJ1-3
TGTGCCAGCAGTTACACCGGGACAGGGGCTGGAAACACCATATATTTT
CASSYTGTGAGNTIYF
>NA|TRBV3-1/TRBV3-2|NA|15|TRBJ1-6
TGTGCCAGCAGCCAACAGGATCCCTTTAATTCACCCCTCCACTTT
CASSQQDPFNSPLHF
>TRBD2|TRBV5-1|NA|18|TRBJ2-2
TGCGCCAGCAGCTCCCCCGGACTAGCGGGAGGTCGGACCGGGGAGCTGTTTTTT
CASSSPGLAGGRTGELFF
>NA|TRBV5-4|once|13|TRBJ2-1
TGTGCCAGCAGCTTGCCAGGGGCTAATGAGCAGTTCTTC
CASSLPGANEQFF
>NA|TRBV7-8|NA|16|TRBJ2-3
TGTGCCAGCAGCTTTAGGGGGGGCCGGGACACAGATACGCAGTATTTT
CASSFRGGRDTDTQYF
>TRBD1|TRBV6-6|NA|16|TRBJ1-2
TGTGCCAGCAGTTACTCGAATACAGGGGAAGGTGGTGGCTACACCTTC
CASSYSNTGEGGGYTF
>NA|TRBV12-3/TRBV12-4|NA|12|TRBJ1-1
TGTGCCAGCAGCCCGATCGGCACTGAAGCTTTCTTT
CASSPIGTEAFF
>NA|TRBV7-2|NA|15|TRBJ1-3
TGTGCCAGCAGCTTCCGGGACACCTTAGGAAACACCATATATTTT
CASSFRDTLGNTIYF
>TRBD1|TRBV5-6|NA|14|TRBJ1-5
TGTGCCAGCAGTTACAGGGGAACGGGTCAGCCCCAGCATTTT
CASSYRGTGQPQHF
>NA|TRBV15|NA|14|TRBJ2-1
TGTGCCACCAGCAGAGATTTATACGGGAGCGAGCAGTTCTTC
CATSRDLYGSEQFF
>TRBD1|TRBV19|NA|13|TRBJ2-1
TGTGCCAGTAGTAGCGGACAGGGCGGTGAGCAGTTCTTC
CASSSGQGGEQFF
>NA|TRBV21-1|NA|15|TRBJ1-4
TGTGCCAGCAGCAAAGTCGACAGGAGAAGGGAAAAACTGTTTTTT
CASSKVDRRREKLFF
>TRBD1|TRBV11-3|NA|15|TRBJ2-5
TGTGCCAGCAGCGCCGGACAGGGGGTCCAAGAGACCCAGTACTTC
CASSAGQGVQETQYF
>TRBD1|TRBV5-1|once|15|TRBJ2-3
TGCGCCAGCAGCTTGCCGACAGGGAGCACAGATACGCAGTATTTT
CASSLPTGSTDTQYF
>TRBD1|TRBV29-1|NA|12|TRBJ2-3
TGCAGCGTGACAGGGGGCCCAGATACGCAGTATTTT
CSVTGGPDTQYF
>TRBD2|TRBV11-2|NA|16|TRBJ2-5
TGTGCCAGCAGCTCCCGTGGAGCGGGAGGGCGGGAGACCCAGTACTTC
CASSSRGAGGRETQYF
>NA|TRBV7-2|few|13|TRBJ1-2
TGTGCCAGCAGCCCGCGGAAAAACTATGGCTACACCTTC
CASSPRKNYGYTF